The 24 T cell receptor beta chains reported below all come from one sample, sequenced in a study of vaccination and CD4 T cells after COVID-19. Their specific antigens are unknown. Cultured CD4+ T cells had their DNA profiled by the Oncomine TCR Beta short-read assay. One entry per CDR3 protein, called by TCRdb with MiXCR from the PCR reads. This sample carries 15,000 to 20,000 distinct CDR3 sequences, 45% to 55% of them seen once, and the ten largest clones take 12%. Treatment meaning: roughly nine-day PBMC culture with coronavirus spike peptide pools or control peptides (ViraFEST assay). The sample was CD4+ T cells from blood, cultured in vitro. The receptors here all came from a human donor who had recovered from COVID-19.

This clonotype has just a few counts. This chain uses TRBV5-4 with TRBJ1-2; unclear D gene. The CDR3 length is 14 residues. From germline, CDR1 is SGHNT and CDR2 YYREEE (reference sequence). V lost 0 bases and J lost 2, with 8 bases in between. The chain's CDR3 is CASSLDSSNYGYTF. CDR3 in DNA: TGTGCCAGCAGCTTGGACAGTTCGAACTATGGCTACACCTTC.

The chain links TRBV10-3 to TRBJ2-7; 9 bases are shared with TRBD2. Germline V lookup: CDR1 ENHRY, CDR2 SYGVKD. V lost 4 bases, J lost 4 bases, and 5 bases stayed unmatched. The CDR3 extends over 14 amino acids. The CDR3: CAISGVSGRYEQYF. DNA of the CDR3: TGTGCCATCAGTGGTGTCAGCGGGAGGTACGAGCAGTACTTC.

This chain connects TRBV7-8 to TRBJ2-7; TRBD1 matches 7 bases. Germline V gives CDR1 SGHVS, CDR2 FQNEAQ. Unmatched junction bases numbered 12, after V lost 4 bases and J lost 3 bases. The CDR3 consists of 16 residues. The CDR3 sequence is CASSSDRKGQYYEQYF. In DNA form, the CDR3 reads TGTGCCAGCAGCTCCGACCGAAAGGGACAGTACTACGAGCAGTACTTC.

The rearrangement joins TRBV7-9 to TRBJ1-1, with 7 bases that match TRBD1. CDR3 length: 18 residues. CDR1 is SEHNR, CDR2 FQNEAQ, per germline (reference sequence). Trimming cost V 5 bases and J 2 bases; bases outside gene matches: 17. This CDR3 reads CASSPHGVGGGSNTEAFF. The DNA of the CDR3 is TGTGCCAGCAGCCCCCATGGGGTAGGGGGCGGAAGTAACACTGAAGCTTTCTTT. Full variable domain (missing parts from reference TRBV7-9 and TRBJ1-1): DTGVSQNPRHKITKRGQNVTFRCDPISEHNRLYWYRQTLGQGPEFLTYFQNEAQLEKSRLLSDRFSAERPKGSFSTLEIQRTEQGDSAMYLCASSPHGVGGGSNTEAFFGQGTRLTVV.

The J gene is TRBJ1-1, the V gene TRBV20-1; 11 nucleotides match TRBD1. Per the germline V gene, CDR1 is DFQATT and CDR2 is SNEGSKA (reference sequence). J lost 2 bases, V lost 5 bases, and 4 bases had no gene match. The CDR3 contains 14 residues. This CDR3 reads CSAWDRGINTEAFF. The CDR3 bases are TGCAGTGCTTGGGACAGGGGGATCAACACTGAAGCTTTCTTT.

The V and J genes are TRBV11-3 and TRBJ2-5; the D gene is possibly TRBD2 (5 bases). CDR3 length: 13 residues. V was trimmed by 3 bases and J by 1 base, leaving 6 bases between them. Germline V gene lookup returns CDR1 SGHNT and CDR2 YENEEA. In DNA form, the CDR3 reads TGTGCCAGCAGCTTGGGAGTCCAAGAGACCCAGTACTTC. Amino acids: CASSLGVQETQYF.

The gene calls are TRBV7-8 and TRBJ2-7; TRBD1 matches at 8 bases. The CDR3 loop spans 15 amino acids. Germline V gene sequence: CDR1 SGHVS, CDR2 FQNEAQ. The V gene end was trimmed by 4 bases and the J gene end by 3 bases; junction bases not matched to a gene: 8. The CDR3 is CASSSLDRARYEQYF. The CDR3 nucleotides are TGTGCCAGCAGCTCCCTGGACAGGGCCCGCTACGAGCAGTACTTC. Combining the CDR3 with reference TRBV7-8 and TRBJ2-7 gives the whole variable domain GAGVSQSPRYKVAKRGQDVALRCDPISGHVSLFWYQQALGQGPEFLTYFQNEAQLDKSGLPSDRFFAERPEGSVSTLKIQRTQQEDSAVYLCASSSLDRARYEQYFGPGTRLTVT.

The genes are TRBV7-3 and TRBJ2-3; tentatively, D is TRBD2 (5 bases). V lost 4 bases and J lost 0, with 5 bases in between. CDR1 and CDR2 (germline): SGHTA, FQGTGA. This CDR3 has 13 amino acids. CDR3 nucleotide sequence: TGTGCCAGCAGCTGGACTAGCACAGATACGCAGTATTTT. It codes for CASSWTSTDTQYF. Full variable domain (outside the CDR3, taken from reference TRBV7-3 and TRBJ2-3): GAGVSQTPSNKVTEKGKYVELRCDPISGHTALYWYRQSLGQGPEFLIYFQGTGAADDSGLPNDRFFAVRPEGSVSTLKIQRTERGDSAVYLCASSWTSTDTQYFGPGTRLTVL.

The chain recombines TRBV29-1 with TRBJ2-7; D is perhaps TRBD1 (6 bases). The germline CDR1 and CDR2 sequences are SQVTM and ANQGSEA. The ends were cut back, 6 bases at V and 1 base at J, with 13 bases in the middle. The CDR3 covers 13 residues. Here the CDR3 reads CSVRQAGSYEQYF. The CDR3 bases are TGCAGCGTAAGACAGGCTGGGTCCTACGAGCAGTACTTC.

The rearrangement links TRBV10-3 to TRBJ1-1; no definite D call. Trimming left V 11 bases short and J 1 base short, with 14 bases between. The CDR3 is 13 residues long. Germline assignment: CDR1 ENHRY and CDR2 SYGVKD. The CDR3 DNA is TGTGCCGTCTCCAGAGAACAGAACACTGAAGCTTTCTTT. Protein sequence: CAVSREQNTEAFF.

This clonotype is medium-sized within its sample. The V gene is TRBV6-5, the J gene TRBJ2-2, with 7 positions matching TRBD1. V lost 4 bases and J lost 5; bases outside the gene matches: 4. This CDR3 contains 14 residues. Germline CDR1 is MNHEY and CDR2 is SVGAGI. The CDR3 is CASSFSTGTGELFF. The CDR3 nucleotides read TGTGCCAGCAGTTTTTCGACAGGGACCGGGGAGCTGTTTTTT.

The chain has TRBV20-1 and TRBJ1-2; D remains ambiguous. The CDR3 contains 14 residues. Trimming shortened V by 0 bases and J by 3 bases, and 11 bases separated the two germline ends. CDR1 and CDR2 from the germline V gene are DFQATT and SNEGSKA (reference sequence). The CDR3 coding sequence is TGCAGTGCTAGAGATACAGCCAGTGACTATGGCTACACCTTC. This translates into CSARDTASDYGYTF.

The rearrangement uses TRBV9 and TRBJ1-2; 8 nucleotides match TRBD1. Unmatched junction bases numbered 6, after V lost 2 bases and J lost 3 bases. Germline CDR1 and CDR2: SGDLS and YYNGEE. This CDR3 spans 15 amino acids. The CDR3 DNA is TGTGCCAGCAGCGTGCCAGGGGGCGAAGACTATGGCTACACCTTC. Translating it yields CASSVPGGEDYGYTF.

The CDR3 DNA follows: TGTGCCAGCAGTACCCGGGGTAGCGGGGGCCCAGATACGCAGTATTTT. Amino acid sequence: CASSTRGSGGPDTQYF. The genes are TRBV12-3 or TRBV12-4 and TRBJ2-3; TRBD2 aligns across 9 bases. This CDR3 region has 16 residues. After removal of 5 bases from V and 4 bases from J, the junction contained 10 bases not matched to a gene.

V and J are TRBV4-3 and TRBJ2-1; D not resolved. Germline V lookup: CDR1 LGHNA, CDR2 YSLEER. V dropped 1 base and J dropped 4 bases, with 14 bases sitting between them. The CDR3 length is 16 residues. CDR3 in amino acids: CASSQARLLTYNEQFF. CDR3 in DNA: TGCGCCAGCAGCCAAGCTCGACTGTTAACTTACAATGAGCAGTTCTTC.

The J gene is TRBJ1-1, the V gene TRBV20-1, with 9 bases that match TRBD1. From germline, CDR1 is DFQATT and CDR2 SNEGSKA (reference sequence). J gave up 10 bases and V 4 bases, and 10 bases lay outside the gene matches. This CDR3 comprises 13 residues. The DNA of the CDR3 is TGCAGTGCTAACTCTGGACAGGGGATAGGAGCTTTCTTT. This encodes CSANSGQGIGAFF.

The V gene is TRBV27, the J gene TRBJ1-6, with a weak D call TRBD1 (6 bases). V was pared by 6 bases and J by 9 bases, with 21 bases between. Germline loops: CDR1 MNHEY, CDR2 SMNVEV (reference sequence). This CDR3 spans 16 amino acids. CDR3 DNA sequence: TGTGCCAGCAGCTTTGCCTCGAGAGGACAGACTTCACCCCTCCACTTT. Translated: CASSFASRGQTSPLHF.

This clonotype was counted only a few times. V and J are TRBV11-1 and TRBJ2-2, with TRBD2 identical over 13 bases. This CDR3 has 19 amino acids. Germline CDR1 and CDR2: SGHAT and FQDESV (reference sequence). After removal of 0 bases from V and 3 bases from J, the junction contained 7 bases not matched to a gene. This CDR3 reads CASSLAVGGLAGDTGELFF. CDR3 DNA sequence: TGTGCCAGCAGCTTAGCAGTTGGAGGACTAGCGGGGGACACCGGGGAGCTGTTTTTT.

The CDR3 here is CASSSGTGKEKLFF. The CDR3 DNA is TGCGCCAGCAGCTCAGGGACAGGGAAAGAAAAACTGTTTTTT. The chain has TRBV5-1 and TRBJ1-4; 9 bases fit TRBD1. V lost 3 bases to trimming and J lost 8 bases; unmatched junction nucleotides: 5. CDR1 is SGHRS and CDR2 is YFSETQ in the germline V gene. The CDR3 loop spans 14 amino acids.

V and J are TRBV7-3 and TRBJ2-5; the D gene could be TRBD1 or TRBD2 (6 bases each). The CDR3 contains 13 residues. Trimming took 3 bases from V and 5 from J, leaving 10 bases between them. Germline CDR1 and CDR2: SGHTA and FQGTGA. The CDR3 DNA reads TGTGCCAGCAGCTTCACAGGGAGGGAGACCCAGTACTTC. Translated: CASSFTGRETQYF.

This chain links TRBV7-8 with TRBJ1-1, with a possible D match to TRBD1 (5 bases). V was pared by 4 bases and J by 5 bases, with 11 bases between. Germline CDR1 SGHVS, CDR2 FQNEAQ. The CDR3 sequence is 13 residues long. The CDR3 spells CASSSPGRTEAFF. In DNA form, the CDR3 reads TGTGCCAGCAGCTCTCCAGGGCGTACTGAAGCTTTCTTT.

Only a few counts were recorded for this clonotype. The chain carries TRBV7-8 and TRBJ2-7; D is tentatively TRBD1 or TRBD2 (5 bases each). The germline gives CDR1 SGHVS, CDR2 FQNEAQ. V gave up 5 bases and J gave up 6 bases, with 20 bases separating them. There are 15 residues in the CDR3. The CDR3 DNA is TGTGCCAGCAGCAACTCCGGGACGGATATGGGCGAGCAGTACTTC. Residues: CASSNSGTDMGEQYF. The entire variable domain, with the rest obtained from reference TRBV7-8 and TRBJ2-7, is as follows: GAGVSQSPRYKVAKRGQDVALRCDPISGHVSLFWYQQALGQGPEFLTYFQNEAQLDKSGLPSDRFFAERPEGSVSTLKIQRTQQEDSAVYLCASSNSGTDMGEQYFGPGTRLTVT.

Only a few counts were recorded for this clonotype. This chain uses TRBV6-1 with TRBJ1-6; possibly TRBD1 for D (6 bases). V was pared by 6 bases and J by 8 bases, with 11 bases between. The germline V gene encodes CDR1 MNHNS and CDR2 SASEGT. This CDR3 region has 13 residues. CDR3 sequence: CASRRGVDSPLHF. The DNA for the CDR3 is TGTGCCAGCAGGAGGGGGGTGGATTCACCCCTCCACTTT.

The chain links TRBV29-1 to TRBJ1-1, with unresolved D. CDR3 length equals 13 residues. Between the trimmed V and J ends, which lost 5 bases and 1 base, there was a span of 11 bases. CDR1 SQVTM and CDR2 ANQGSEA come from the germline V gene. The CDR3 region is CSVRADQNTEAFF. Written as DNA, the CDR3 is TGCAGCGTTCGGGCGGATCAGAACACTGAAGCTTTCTTT. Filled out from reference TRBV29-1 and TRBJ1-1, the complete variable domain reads SAVISQKPSRDICQRGTSLTIQCQVDSQVTMMFWYRQQPGQSLTLIATANQGSEATYESGFVIDKFPISRPNLTFSTLTVSNMSPEDSSIYLCSVRADQNTEAFFGQGTRLTVV.